A selection of T cell receptor beta chains follows, all from one sample in a study of cytomegalovirus exposure and HLA in healthy donors. Method: immunoSEQ multiplex PCR; TCRdb's copy keeps in-frame clones and lacks some. The table shows 200,000 to 250,000 clones, with about 74% occurring only once. What was sequenced was PBMCs. The source of these receptors is a woman between 25 and 40 years old in good health and CMV-seronegative. Each CDR3 is given with its conserved first and last residue.

v_gene | CDR3aa
TRBV18 | CASSRGQGPQNTEAFF
TRBV7-6 | CASSPSARLYEQYF
TRBV7-9 | CASSEGEVNYGYTF
TRBV4-1 | CASSQDWRQGPTDTQYF
TRBV12-5 | CAIGEHPPLADSYNEQFF
TRBV6-1 | CASSRGQGYTEAFF
TRBV16 | CASLSGGEQFF
TRBV4-1 | CASSQHGTSGRNEQFF
TRBV30 | CAWSDDRGQEKLFF
TRBV11-2 | CASSFGGPREYEQYF
TRBV5-4 | CASSPEVVSDTQYF
TRBV2 | CASRLVPGGNQPQHF
TRBV5-1 | CASMGQANTEAFF
TRBV9 | CASSVASATTNYGYTF
TRBV19 | CVSSLGLAGGRPYEQYF
TRBV7-9 | CSSSSPRRGGNTEAFF
TRBV6-1 | CASSEGSGWGYTF
TRBV19 | CASSAMGLAGSYEQYF
TRBV18 | CASSPDPGGETQYF
TRBV5-6 | CASSLARVEVYEQYF
TRBV9 | CASSLTGDTNEKLFF
TRBV5-4 | CASSLSADMNTEAFF
TRBV27 | CASSSQGWTSGGYEQYF
TRBV5-5 | CASSVLPGQGEPEQYF
TRBV27 | CASSMGTGFSGYTF
TRBV25-1 | CASSEADRVRETQYF
TRBV27 | CASSLRATGLYEQYF
TRBV6-5 | CASRTGGYETQYF
TRBV7-9 | CASSLLWGDNSPLHF
TRBV19 | CASSLRQRNAEAFF
TRBV7-8 | CASSLAERTENYGYTF
TRBV4-1 | CASSPRTGAYEQYF
TRBV20-1 | CSASSRDEAFF
TRBV7-2 | CASSALRGFGGYTF
TRBV6-6 | CASSYLANTEAFF
TRBV7-6 | CASSLALTSGYNEQFF
TRBV15 | CATSSQAGELFF
TRBV5-4 | CASSPRDRGPTEAFF
TRBV10-3 | CAISADLEYGYTF
TRBV9 | CASSPLRDQETQYF
TRBV28 | CASSLPGQIFYGYTF
TRBV2 | CASSPGLVFADTQYF
TRBV6-5 | CASRPPWGGNYGYTF
TRBV11-2 | CASSLMLTGGSEKLFF
TRBV7-9 | CASSLVRDLLTGELFF
TRBV5-6 | CASSVPTGGRYEQYF
TRBV11-3 | CASSFGTSGGNEQFF
TRBV14 | CASSPLGQGNTEAFF
TRBV6-5 | CASSYRSAGRDEQFF